The rows below give T cell receptor beta chains drawn from one sample of a study of blood T cell repertoires in COVID-19. Produced via immunoSEQ multiplex PCR; TCRdb's table is partial and in-frame only. Of 40,000 to 45,000 clones detected, about 77% appear once; the ten largest clones hold roughly a quarter. Sample: peripheral blood. Every receptor here comes from a man older than 75 with acute or convalescent COVID-19. Both conserved end residues are part of each CDR3. The order of the fields is CDR3 protein, CDR3 DNA, V gene, J gene, clone size, D gene. D genes are given only for firm matches. Expanded clones get a size class; other rows say once, few or many, or leave the size out.

CDR3aa: CASSPMQQDRGDTQYF
CDR3nt: TGTGCCAGCTCACCAATGCAGCAGGACCGGGGAGATACGCAGTATTTT
v_gene: TRBV18
j_gene: TRBJ2-3
abundance: -
d_gene: -

CDR3aa: CASSPTAWKGYTF
CDR3nt: TGTGCCAGCTCACCAACAGCTTGGAAGGGCTACACCTTC
v_gene: TRBV18
j_gene: TRBJ1-2
abundance: -
d_gene: -

CDR3aa: CASSRGQAHEQYF
CDR3nt: TGTGCCAGCAGTCGCGGACAGGCGCACGAGCAGTACTTC
v_gene: TRBV27
j_gene: TRBJ2-7
abundance: -
d_gene: TRBD1

CDR3aa: CASSLIGGGETQYF
CDR3nt: TGTGCCAGCAGCTTAATCGGAGGGGGCGAGACCCAGTACTTC
v_gene: TRBV13
j_gene: TRBJ2-5
abundance: -
d_gene: -

CDR3aa: CASSQVLALEDTQYF
CDR3nt: TGTGCCAGCAGCCAAGTTCTAGCGTTGGAAGATACGCAGTATTTT
v_gene: TRBV4-2
j_gene: TRBJ2-3
abundance: -
d_gene: -

CDR3aa: CASSLTPSGTGNEQFF
CDR3nt: TGCGCCAGCAGCTTGACGCCCTCCGGGACAGGCAATGAGCAGTTCTTC
v_gene: TRBV5-1
j_gene: TRBJ2-1
abundance: -
d_gene: TRBD1

CDR3aa: CASSLAITYEQYF
CDR3nt: TGTGCCAGCAGCTTAGCAATCACCTACGAGCAGTACTTC
v_gene: TRBV7-2
j_gene: TRBJ2-7
abundance: -
d_gene: -

CDR3aa: CASSPLEGQNYGYTF
CDR3nt: TGTGCCAGCTCACCCCTTGAGGGACAGAACTATGGCTACACCTTC
v_gene: TRBV18
j_gene: TRBJ1-2
abundance: -
d_gene: TRBD1

CDR3aa: CASRRERNYEQYF
CDR3nt: TGTGCCAGCAGGAGAGAGCGGAACTACGAGCAGTACTTC
v_gene: TRBV2
j_gene: TRBJ2-7
abundance: few
d_gene: -

CDR3aa: CASSPTGGKDEQYF
CDR3nt: TGTGCCAGCAGCCCGACAGGGGGTAAGGACGAGCAGTACTTC
v_gene: TRBV7-3
j_gene: TRBJ2-7
abundance: -
d_gene: TRBD1

CDR3aa: CASSSGTSGDIEQFF
CDR3nt: TGCGCCAGCAGCTCCGGGACTAGCGGGGATATTGAGCAGTTCTTC
v_gene: TRBV5-1
j_gene: TRBJ2-1
abundance: -
d_gene: TRBD2

CDR3aa: CASRSPGKGQGLPGELFF
CDR3nt: TGTGCAAGTCGCTCCCCTGGGAAGGGACAGGGCTTACCCGGGGAGCTGTTTTTT
v_gene: TRBV12-2
j_gene: TRBJ2-2
abundance: few
d_gene: -

CDR3aa: CASSSTRGQSPYGYTF
CDR3nt: TGTGCCAGCAGTTCGACCAGGGGACAGAGCCCCTATGGCTACACCTTC
v_gene: TRBV7-9
j_gene: TRBJ1-2
abundance: -
d_gene: TRBD1

CDR3aa: CASSQQGNGGYTF
CDR3nt: TGTGCCAGCAGCCAACAGGGAAATGGTGGCTACACCTTC
v_gene: TRBV12-3/TRBV12-4
j_gene: TRBJ1-2
abundance: -
d_gene: -

CDR3aa: CASSADLEETQYF
CDR3nt: TGTGCCAGCAGTGCCGACTTAGAAGAGACCCAGTACTTC
v_gene: TRBV28
j_gene: TRBJ2-5
abundance: once
d_gene: -

CDR3aa: CASSIRRQNQPQHF
CDR3nt: TGTGCCAGTAGTATTCGGCGGCAGAATCAGCCCCAGCATTTT
v_gene: TRBV19
j_gene: TRBJ1-5
abundance: -
d_gene: -

CDR3aa: CASSLLGLRTAGGDTQYF
CDR3nt: TGTGCCAGCAGCTTGTTGGGTCTTAGGACAGCAGGCGGAGATACGCAGTATTTT
v_gene: TRBV5-5
j_gene: TRBJ2-3
abundance: -
d_gene: -

CDR3aa: CASSLGQSNQPQHF
CDR3nt: TGCGCCAGCAGCCTGGGACAGTCCAATCAGCCCCAGCATTTT
v_gene: TRBV4-1
j_gene: TRBJ1-5
abundance: -
d_gene: TRBD1

CDR3aa: CASSPYDRGEQYF
CDR3nt: TGTGCCAGCAGCCCTTACGACAGAGGCGAGCAGTACTTC
v_gene: TRBV13
j_gene: TRBJ2-7
abundance: -
d_gene: -

CDR3aa: CSVAGGARTEAFF
CDR3nt: TGCAGCGTTGCAGGGGGCGCGAGGACTGAAGCTTTCTTT
v_gene: TRBV29-1
j_gene: TRBJ1-1
abundance: -
d_gene: TRBD1